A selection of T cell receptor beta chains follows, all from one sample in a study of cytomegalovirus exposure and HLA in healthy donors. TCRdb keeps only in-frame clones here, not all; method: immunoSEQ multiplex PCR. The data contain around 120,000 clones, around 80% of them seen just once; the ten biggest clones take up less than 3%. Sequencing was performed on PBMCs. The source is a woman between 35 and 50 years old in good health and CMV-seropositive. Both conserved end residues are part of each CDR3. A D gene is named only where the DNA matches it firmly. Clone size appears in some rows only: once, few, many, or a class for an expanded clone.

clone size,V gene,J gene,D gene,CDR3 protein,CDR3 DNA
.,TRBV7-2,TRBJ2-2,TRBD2,CASRTGGGRSGELFF,TGTGCCAGCAGGACGGGAGGGGGGCGGAGCGGGGAGCTGTTTTTT
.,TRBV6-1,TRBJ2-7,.,CASSQQGILYEQYF,TGTGCCAGCAGTCAACAGGGTATTCTCTACGAGCAGTACTTC
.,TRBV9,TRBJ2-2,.,CASSVEAGPVTGELFF,TGTGCCAGCAGCGTAGAGGCAGGGCCCGTTACCGGGGAGCTGTTTTTT
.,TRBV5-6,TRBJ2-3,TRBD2,CAGSLGGRSSTDTQYF,TGTGCCGGCAGCTTGGGCGGGAGGAGTAGCACAGATACGCAGTATTTT
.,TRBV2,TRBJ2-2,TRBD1,CASRLDRSNTGELFF,TGTGCCAGCAGGTTGGACAGGTCCAACACCGGGGAGCTGTTTTTT
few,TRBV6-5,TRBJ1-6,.,CASSYSTGGRYSPLHF,TGTGCCAGCAGTTACTCCACTGGGGGCAGATATTCACCCCTCCACTTT
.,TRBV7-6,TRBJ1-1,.,CASSLDWRTEAFF,TGTGCCAGCAGCTTAGATTGGAGGACTGAAGCTTTCTTT
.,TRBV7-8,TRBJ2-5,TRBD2,CASSAGLAGKETQYF,TGTGCCAGCAGCGCCGGACTAGCGGGAAAAGAGACCCAGTACTTC
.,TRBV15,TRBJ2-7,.,CATSRDEGGSYEQYF,TGTGCCACCAGCAGAGACGAGGGAGGATCCTACGAGCAGTACTTC
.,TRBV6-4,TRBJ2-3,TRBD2,CASSGGAGGPTDTQYF,TGTGCCAGCAGTGGAGGAGCGGGGGGGCCCACAGATACGCAGTATTTT
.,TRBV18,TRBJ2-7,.,CASSPPPFYEQYF,TGTGCCAGCTCACCACCTCCGTTCTACGAGCAGTACTTC
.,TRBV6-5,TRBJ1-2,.,CASSYLRQDTYGYTF,TGTGCCAGCAGTTACCTGCGACAGGATACCTATGGCTACACCTTC
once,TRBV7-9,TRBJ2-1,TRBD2,CASSSGLAEQFF,TGTGCCAGCAGCTCAGGACTAGCTGAGCAGTTCTTC
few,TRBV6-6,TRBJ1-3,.,CASRDSTRSSGNTIYF,TGTGCCAGCAGGGACAGTACCCGATCCTCTGGAAACACCATATATTTT
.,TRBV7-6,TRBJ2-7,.,CASSLLLAATYEQYF,TGTGCCAGCAGCTTACTATTAGCGGCTACCTACGAGCAGTACTTC
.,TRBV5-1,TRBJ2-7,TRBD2,CASRQTSGPYEQYF,TGCGCCAGCAGACAGACTAGCGGCCCCTACGAGCAGTACTTC
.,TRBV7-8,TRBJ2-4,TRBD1,CASSSTGGAAKNIQYF,TGTGCCAGCAGCTCAACAGGGGGCGCAGCCAAAAACATTCAGTACTTC
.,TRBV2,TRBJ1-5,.,CASRERVGSNQPQHF,TGTGCCAGCAGAGAGAGGGTAGGCAGCAATCAGCCCCAGCATTTT
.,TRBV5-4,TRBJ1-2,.,CASSLGQAPYGYTF,TGTGCCAGCAGCTTGGGACAGGCCCCCTATGGCTACACCTTC
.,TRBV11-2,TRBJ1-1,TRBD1,CASSRRGDRVMDTEAFF,TGTGCCAGCAGCCGTAGAGGGGACAGGGTAATGGACACTGAAGCTTTCTTT
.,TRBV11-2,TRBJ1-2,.,CASSLGGGDILNYGYTF,TGTGCCAGCAGCTTAGGAGGGGGGGACATACTCAACTATGGCTACACCTTC
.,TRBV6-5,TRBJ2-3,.,CASSTGHHTDTQYF,TGTGCCAGCAGTACGGGACACCACACAGATACGCAGTATTTT
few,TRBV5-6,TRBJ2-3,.,CASSLAGSNTQYF,TGTGCCAGCAGCTTGGCAGGGTCGAATACGCAGTATTTT
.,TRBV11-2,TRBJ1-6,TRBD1,CASSQAGTGRVGNSPLHF,TGTGCCAGCAGCCAGGCCGGGACAGGGAGAGTTGGTAATTCACCCCTCCACTTT
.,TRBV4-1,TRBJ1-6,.,CASSQEGLSPLHF,TGCGCCAGCAGCCAAGAGGGCCTTTCACCCCTCCACTTT
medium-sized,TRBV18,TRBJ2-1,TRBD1,CASSPPTGANNEQFF,TGTGCCAGCTCACCACCGACAGGGGCCAACAATGAGCAGTTCTTC
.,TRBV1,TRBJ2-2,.,CTSSPGLALRENTGELFF,TGCACCAGCAGCCCTGGGCTGGCTCTAAGAGAGAACACCGGGGAGCTGTTTTTT
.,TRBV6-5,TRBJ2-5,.,CASSTPWEETQYF,TGTGCCAGCAGTACCCCCTGGGAGGAGACCCAGTACTTC
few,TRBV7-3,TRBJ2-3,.,CASSLGAGPSTDTQYF,TGTGCCAGCAGCTTAGGGGCCGGCCCCAGCACAGATACGCAGTATTTT
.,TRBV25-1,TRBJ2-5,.,CASSEVGGARRETQYF,TGTGCCAGCAGTGAAGTAGGAGGGGCCCGTCGAGAGACCCAGTACTTC
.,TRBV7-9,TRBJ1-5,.,CASSLGDYSGQPQHF,TGTGCCAGCAGCTTAGGAGACTACAGCGGTCAGCCCCAGCATTTT
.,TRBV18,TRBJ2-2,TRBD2,CASSPGLAATGELFF,TGTGCCAGCTCACCGGGGCTAGCGGCAACCGGGGAGCTGTTTTTT
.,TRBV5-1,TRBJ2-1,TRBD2,CASSSGGAYEQFF,TGCGCCAGCTCAAGCGGGGGGGCCTATGAGCAGTTCTTC
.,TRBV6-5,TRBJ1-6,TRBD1,CASRPGQDNSPLHF,TGTGCCAGCCGACCGGGACAGGATAATTCACCCCTCCACTTT
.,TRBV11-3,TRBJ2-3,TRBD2,CASSLGRSSGIGDTQYF,TGTGCCAGCAGCTTAGGTCGGTCTAGCGGGATAGGAGATACGCAGTATTTT
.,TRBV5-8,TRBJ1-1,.,CASSPQANTEAFF,TGTGCCAGCAGCCCACAGGCGAACACTGAAGCTTTCTTT
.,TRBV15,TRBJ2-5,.,CATSRDADRETQYF,TGTGCCACCAGCAGAGATGCGGATCGGGAGACCCAGTACTTC
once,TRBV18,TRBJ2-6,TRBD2,CASSPPLAGGLSGANVLTF,TGTGCCAGCTCACCCCCACTAGCGGGGGGCCTCTCTGGGGCCAACGTCCTGACTTTC